The source of this TCR beta chain is a study of cytomegalovirus exposure and HLA in healthy donors (dated by TCRdb to 2016 to 2017). For the study in its entirety: According to an earlier analysis of a few hundred of the donors, roughly 180 million T cells yielded 117 million unique TCR beta sequences and around 300 Gb of sequence data. An early release that covered more than 550 HLA-typed donors contained approximately 300 gigabases of sequencing data and tens of millions of unique TCR sequences. Among the roughly 370 genotyped donors, around 81% belonged to the genetic ancestry cluster associated with self-reported Caucasian donors. The study aimed to test whether cataloging public T cell receptors could reveal signatures of past pathogen exposure. Using immunosequencing, the study profiled T cell repertoires from roughly 650 subjects and related those repertoires to cytomegalovirus serostatus. Along with the approximately 700-subject first cohort, a separate validation cohort of over a hundred different subjects was used. High-throughput TCR immunosequencing, statistical association of individual TCRs with disease status, and machine learning were combined to predict cytomegalovirus infection status. A later analysis re-examined previously published TCR beta repertoires from roughly 720 donors and added high-resolution HLA genotyping to investigate patterns of TCR occurrence. Rather than using new phenotypic data, the later analysis identified candidate immune exposures from TCR beta sequences and from how often those sequences occurred across donors. An earlier analysis of 587 of the donors applied high-throughput TCR beta sequencing to assess whether each TCR beta V gene segment acted as functional or pseudogenic. Donor age, sex, ethnicity and CMV serostatus were compiled alongside the repertoire data. A later genetic analysis used genome-wide SNP genotypes for about 65% of the roughly 670 donors, treating that subset as a discovery cohort. Every repertoire in the discovery cohort had been generated on one and the same sequencing platform. Both class I and class II loci were covered by HLA typing, at four-digit resolution. Typing coverage differed by locus: A, B, C, DRB1 and DQB1 were typed in roughly 620-630 donors, DQA1 in about 510, DPA1 in around 580, and DPB1 in roughly 450. Five DR-DQ haplotypes were handled as single units for association and clustering, since linkage in the cohort was strong. Among 398 genotyped donors of the cohort, an average of about 220,000 unique TCR beta nucleotide sequences was sequenced per donor, of which about 18% were non-productive. Paper-wide results and their limitations: Compared with equally common non-associated chains, HLA-associated TCR beta chains in a later analysis were more clonally expanded and had lower generation probabilities. Specific HLA alleles were associated with 15,000 to 20,000 TCR beta sequences at a false discovery rate of 0.05 in a later analysis. The cohort was sequenced for TCR beta chains only, and without alpha or paired-chain data the features that could be detected were limited. In an earlier analysis of approximately 590 of the donors, most TCR beta V segments were observed in productive rearrangements about 87% or about 30% of the time, broadly matching IMGT annotations. In a later genetic analysis, a missense DCLRE1C variant was associated with V-gene and J-gene trimming of TCR beta chains, and the association was replicated in an independent cohort. HLA typing was unavailable for some donors at each locus, so association tests used only the typed subset. Roughly uniform sequencing depth across donors was assumed in presence/absence analyses, although this assumption may not hold. A cluster of highly shared sequence variants was judged likely to be a technical artifact of the sequencing pipeline. Most TCR sequences were observed very rarely across donors, whereas some public TCRs were present in many individuals. Because the 87-base-pair reads could not distinguish some IMGT-functional V segments, including TRBV6-2 and TRBV6-3, those segments were excluded. The authors suggested that the approach could potentially be generalized to other disease states and immunological phenotypes. According to a later analysis, TCR association rates differed among HLA loci, with DRB1 alleles showing the most associated TCRs and HLA-C alleles showing the fewest. The only immune exposure information available for the cohort was CMV serostatus. A few of the identified cytomegalovirus-associated TCR beta chains were confirmed in vitro to be specific for cytomegalovirus antigens. Strong co-occurrence of HLA alleles, especially DR and DQ, made assigning TCR associations to individual alleles difficult. The study listed 150 to 200 TCR beta chains as associated with cytomegalovirus. The classifier was reported to diagnose cytomegalovirus status with high specificity and sensitivity in both the original and validation cohorts. Compared with the 666-donor mean, donors in an Asian-associated ancestry cluster had fewer N-insertions in productive TCRs, according to a later genetic analysis. Linkage disequilibrium might explain the correlated functional status among segregating V segments, but an unknown experimental factor could not be ruled out. According to a later analysis, parvovirus B19, influenza, CMV and Epstein-Barr virus appeared linked to several top co-occurrence clusters. In a later analysis, most CMV-associated TCR beta chains were found to appear HLA-restricted, with HLA associations seemingly driven largely by CMV exposure. A further reported finding was that TCR beta sequences accurately predicted the HLA-A and HLA-B alleles for most subjects in the first cohort. Because counts were too low, 15 or so rarely observed V segments, including chromosome 9 orphons, were excluded from the earlier analysis of roughly 580 of the donors.

In regard to this clone: Its cognate antigen has yet to be identified. Base qualities are not recorded, but no much larger clone differs from it by a single base.

The CDR3, from cysteine to phenylalanine, totals 15 residues. Solely the CDR3 DNA is kept, with 45 bases framed from the first base. Ends trimmed: V by 4 bases, J by 0 bases; bases unmatched to a gene: 6. Looking up the germline V gene yields CDR1 MGHRA and CDR2 YSYEKL. The method behind the library was the immunoSEQ multiplex PCR assay. For the multiplex PCR, a mixture combining 60 forward primers for TCR Vbeta segments and 13 reverse primers for TCR Jbeta segments was used. Amplification of the CDR3 region of rearranged TCR beta genes was performed with a multiplex PCR assay on genomic DNA. On the Illumina HiSeq System, the amplified TCR beta libraries were sequenced as 87-base-pair reads. The original pipeline was this. In a later analysis, tens of millions of unique TCR beta chains were counted across the 500 to 850 repertoires, and about 10 million of these chains were shared by at least two donors. Raw reads were error-corrected and collapsed into unique sequences by a nearest-neighbor algorithm in which closely related sequences were merged to remove PCR and sequencing errors. CDR3 sequences were aligned to IMGT reference sequences to assign V, D and J gene segments. For a sequence to be retained, a match of at least six nucleotides was required to both a V gene segment and a J gene segment. A rearrangement was called productive if the CDR3 had no stop codons and remained in frame with V and J, and every other rearrangement was called non-productive. CDR3 was defined according to IMGT convention as the region running from the second conserved V-encoded cysteine to the conserved J-encoded phenylalanine. The earlier analysis of about 620 of the donors excluded sequences that lacked an unambiguous match to a single V gene segment. An earlier analysis of just under 600 of the donors called V segments functional above 56.7% productive rearrangements and segregating when the between-donor standard deviation exceeded 5%. To diagnose cytomegalovirus status from the catalog of TCR beta chain sequences, a statistical classification framework was built. V and J gene assignment, in a later analysis, came from comparing TCR nucleotide sequences with IMGT/GENE-DB human TR gene sequences. The TCRdist pipeline was used in a later analysis to assign CDR3 sequences and most-parsimonious VDJ recombination scenarios. A later analysis defined each TCR beta chain by its CDR3 amino acid sequence plus V-gene family, and excluded reads lacking a unique V-gene family. A later analysis removed 500 to 600 highly shared, low-generation-probability nucleotide sequences to deal with suspected cross-contamination and a sequencing artifact. In a later analysis, a clonal expansion index was calculated for each public chain from normalized within-repertoire ranks of inferred template counts. Generation probabilities in a later analysis came from a VDJ recombination model fitted to out-of-frame rearrangements, and those results were checked against IGoR. Hypergeometric tests were used in a later analysis to score TCR-TCR, TCR-HLA and TCR-CMV co-occurrence, with a repertoire-size bias correction applied to the TCR pairs. A later analysis estimated false discovery rates by permuting HLA or CMV assignments 20 times. In a later analysis, co-occurring TCRs were grouped using DBSCAN, and TCRdist sequence similarity was added for clustering within HLA-allele-positive subsets. Co-occurrence clustering excluded repertoires with fewer than 30,000 or more than 120,000 public chains, plus five with anomalous nucleotide sharing. As stored in TCRdb, this immuneACCESS dataset retains in-frame rearrangements with V and J assigned. A fraction of the clones does not appear; measured against another copy, unresolved V genes explain less than half of the discrepancy, and the remainder lacks a known reason. The V and J calls and clone size are taken from that table; D and trimming were inferred from the DNA. The sample table holds 100,000 or so clones, of which around 70% were seen once. The ten largest clones take up roughly 1.3% of the sample.

The cohort comprised fewer than 750 healthy bone marrow donors. At the time of sampling, all cohort members were nominally healthy, though unrecorded immune exposures were likely present. The donor tested CMV seronegative and was one of the 352 seronegative cohort members. A peripheral blood sample was collected from each donor, and TCR beta sequencing was performed on peripheral blood mononuclear cells. The Qiagen DNeasy Blood Extraction Kit was used to extract genomic DNA from the blood cell samples. The V and J segments used are TRBV4-1 and TRBJ2-7, with 7 junctional bases fitting TRBD1. Sequences were obtained from PBMCs. The sequence derives from a man in his forties in good health and CMV-seronegative. The CDR3 amino acid sequence is: CASSPKQGTSYEQYF. The DNA reads TGCGCCAGCAGCCCCAAACAGGGGACCTCCTACGAGCAGTACTTC.